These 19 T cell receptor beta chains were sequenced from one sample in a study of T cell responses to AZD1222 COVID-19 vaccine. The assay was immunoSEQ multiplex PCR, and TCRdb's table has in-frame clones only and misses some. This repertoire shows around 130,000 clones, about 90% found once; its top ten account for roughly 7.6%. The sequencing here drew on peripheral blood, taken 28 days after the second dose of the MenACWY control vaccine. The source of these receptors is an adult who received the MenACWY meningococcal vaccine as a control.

DNA for the CDR3: TGTGCCAGCAGCTTAGCCGCCGCGACAGGGCATCAGCCCCAGCATTTT. It codes for CASSLAAATGHQPQHF. The genes are TRBV7-2 and TRBJ1-5, with TRBD1 identical over 7 bases. The CDR3 loop spans 16 amino acids. The germline V gene encodes CDR1 SGHTA and CDR2 FQGNSA. Losses at the gene ends were 0 bases for V and 5 bases for J; bases not matched to a gene: 7.

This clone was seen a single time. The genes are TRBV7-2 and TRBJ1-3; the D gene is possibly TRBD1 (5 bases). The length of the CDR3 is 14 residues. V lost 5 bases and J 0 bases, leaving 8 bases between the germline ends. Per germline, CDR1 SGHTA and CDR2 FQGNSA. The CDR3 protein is CASSAGYSGNTIYF. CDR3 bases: TGTGCCAGCAGCGCAGGGTACTCTGGAAACACCATATATTTT.

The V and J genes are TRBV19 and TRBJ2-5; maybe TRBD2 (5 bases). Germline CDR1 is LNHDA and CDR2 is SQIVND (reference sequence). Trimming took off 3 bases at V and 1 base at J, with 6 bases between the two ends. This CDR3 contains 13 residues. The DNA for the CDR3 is TGTGCCAGTAGTATCCGGGGCCAAGAGACCCAGTACTTC. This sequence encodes CASSIRGQETQYF. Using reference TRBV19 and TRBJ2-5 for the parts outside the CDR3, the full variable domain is DGGITQSPKYLFRKEGQNVTLSCEQNLNHDAMYWYRQDPGQGLRLIYYSQIVNDFQKGDIAEGYSVSREKKESFPLTVTSAQKNPTAFYLCASSIRGQETQYFGPGTRLLVL.

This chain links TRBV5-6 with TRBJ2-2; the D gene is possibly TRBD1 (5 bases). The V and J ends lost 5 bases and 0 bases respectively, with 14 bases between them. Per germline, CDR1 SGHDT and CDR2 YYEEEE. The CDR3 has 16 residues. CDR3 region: CASSSYGAANTGELFF. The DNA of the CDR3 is TGTGCCAGCAGTTCCTATGGGGCGGCGAACACCGGGGAGCTGTTTTTT.

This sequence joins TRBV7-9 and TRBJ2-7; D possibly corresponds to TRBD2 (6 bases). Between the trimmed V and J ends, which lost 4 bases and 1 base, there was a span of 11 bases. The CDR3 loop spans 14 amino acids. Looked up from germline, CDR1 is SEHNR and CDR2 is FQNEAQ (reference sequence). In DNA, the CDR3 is TGTGCCAGCAGCTCTACCGGGACTTCCTACGAGCAGTACTTC. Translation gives CASSSTGTSYEQYF.

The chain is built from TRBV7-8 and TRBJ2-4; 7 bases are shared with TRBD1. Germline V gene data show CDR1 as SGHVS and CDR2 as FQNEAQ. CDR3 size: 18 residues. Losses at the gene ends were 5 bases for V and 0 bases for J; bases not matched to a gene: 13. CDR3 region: CASSPSLGGMGAKNIQYF. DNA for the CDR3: TGTGCCAGCAGCCCTAGCTTAGGGGGCATGGGAGCCAAAAACATTCAGTACTTC.

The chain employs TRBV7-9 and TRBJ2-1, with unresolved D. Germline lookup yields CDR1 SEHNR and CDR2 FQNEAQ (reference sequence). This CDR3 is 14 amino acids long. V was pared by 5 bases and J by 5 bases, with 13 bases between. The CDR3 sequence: CASSPTDFHNEQFF. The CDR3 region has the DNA TGTGCCAGCAGCCCTACCGACTTTCACAATGAGCAGTTCTTC.

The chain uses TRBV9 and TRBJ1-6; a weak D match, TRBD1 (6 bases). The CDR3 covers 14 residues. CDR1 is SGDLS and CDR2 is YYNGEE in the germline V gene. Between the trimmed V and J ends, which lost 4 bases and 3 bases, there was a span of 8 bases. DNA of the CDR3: TGTGCCAGCAGCACGACAGGCTATAATTCACCCCTCCACTTT. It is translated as CASSTTGYNSPLHF.

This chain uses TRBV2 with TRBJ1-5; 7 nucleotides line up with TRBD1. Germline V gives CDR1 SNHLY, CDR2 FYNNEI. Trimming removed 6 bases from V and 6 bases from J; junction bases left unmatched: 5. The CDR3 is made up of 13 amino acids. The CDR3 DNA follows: TGTGCCAGCAGGACAGGGATCGGTCAGCCCCAGCATTTT. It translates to CASRTGIGQPQHF.

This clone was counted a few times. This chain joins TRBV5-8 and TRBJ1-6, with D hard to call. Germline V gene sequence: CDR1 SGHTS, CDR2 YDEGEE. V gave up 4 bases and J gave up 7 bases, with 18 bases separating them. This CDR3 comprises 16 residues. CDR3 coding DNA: TGTGCCAGCAGCCGTGGACTGACGGATGGGAATTCACCCCTCCACTTT. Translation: CASSRGLTDGNSPLHF.

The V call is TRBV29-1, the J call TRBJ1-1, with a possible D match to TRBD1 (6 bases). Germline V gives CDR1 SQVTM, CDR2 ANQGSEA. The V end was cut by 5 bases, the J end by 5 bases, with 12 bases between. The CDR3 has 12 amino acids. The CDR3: CSVKKGGTEAFF. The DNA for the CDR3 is TGCAGCGTTAAGAAGGGGGGAACTGAAGCTTTCTTT. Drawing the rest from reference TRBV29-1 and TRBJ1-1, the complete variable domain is SAVISQKPSRDICQRGTSLTIQCQVDSQVTMMFWYRQQPGQSLTLIATANQGSEATYESGFVIDKFPISRPNLTFSTLTVSNMSPEDSSIYLCSVKKGGTEAFFGQGTRLTVV.

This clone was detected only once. Here the CDR3 reads CASSQDRGIDPGELFF. For the CDR3, the DNA is TGTGCCAGCAGCCAAGACAGGGGAATAGACCCCGGGGAGCTGTTTTTT. This chain joins TRBV28 and TRBJ2-2; TRBD1 matches at 8 bases. CDR1 and CDR2 (germline): MDHEN, SYDVKM. This CDR3 is built from 16 residues. V lost 6 bases, J lost 6 bases, and 12 bases stayed unmatched.

The CDR3 bases are TGTGCCACCGGGGGACTTAGCACAGATACGCAGTATTTT. Its translation is CATGGLSTDTQYF. The rearrangement links TRBV15 to TRBJ2-3, with a weak D call TRBD2 (6 bases). The CDR3 loop spans 13 amino acids. Trimming shortened V by 8 bases and J by 0 bases, and 9 bases separated the two germline ends. Looked up from germline, CDR1 is LNHNV and CDR2 is YYDKDF (reference sequence).

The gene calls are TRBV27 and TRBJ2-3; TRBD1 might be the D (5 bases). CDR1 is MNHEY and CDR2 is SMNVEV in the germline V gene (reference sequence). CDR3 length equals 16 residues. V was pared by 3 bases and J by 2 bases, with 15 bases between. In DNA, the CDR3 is TGTGCCAGCAGTTTCAATGGGCCAGGGCTCACAGATACGCAGTATTTT. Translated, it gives CASSFNGPGLTDTQYF.

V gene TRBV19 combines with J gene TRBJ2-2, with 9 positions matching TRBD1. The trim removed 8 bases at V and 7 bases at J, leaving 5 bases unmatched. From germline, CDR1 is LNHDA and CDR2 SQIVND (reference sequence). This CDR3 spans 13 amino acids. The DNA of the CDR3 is TGTGCCAGTTCACAGGGGGCTGGCGGGGAGCTGTTTTTT. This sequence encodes CASSQGAGGELFF. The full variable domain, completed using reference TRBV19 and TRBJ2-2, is DGGITQSPKYLFRKEGQNVTLSCEQNLNHDAMYWYRQDPGQGLRLIYYSQIVNDFQKGDIAEGYSVSREKKESFPLTVTSAQKNPTAFYLCASSQGAGGELFFGEGSRLTVL.

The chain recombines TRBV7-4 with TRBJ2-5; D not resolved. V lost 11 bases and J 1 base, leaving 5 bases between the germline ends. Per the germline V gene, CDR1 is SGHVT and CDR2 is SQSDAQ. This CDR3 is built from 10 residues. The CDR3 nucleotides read TGTGCCCACCTCCAAGAGACCCAGTACTTC. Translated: CAHLQETQYF.

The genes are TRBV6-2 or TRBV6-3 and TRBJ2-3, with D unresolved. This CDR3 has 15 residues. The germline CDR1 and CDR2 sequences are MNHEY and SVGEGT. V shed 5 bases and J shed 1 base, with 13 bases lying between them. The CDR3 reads CASSGRPVGTDTQYF. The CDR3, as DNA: TGTGCCAGCAGTGGCAGGCCAGTGGGCACAGATACGCAGTATTTT.

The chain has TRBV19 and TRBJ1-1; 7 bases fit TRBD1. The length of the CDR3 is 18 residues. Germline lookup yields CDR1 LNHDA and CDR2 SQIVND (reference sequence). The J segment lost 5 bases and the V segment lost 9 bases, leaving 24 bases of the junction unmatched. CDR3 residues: CARGEGGAENGLGTEAFF. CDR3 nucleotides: TGTGCCAGGGGGGAAGGGGGCGCTGAAAACGGACTGGGGACTGAAGCTTTCTTT.

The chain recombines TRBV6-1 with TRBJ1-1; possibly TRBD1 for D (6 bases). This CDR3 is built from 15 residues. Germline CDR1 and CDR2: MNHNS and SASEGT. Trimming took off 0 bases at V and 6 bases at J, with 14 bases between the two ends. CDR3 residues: CASSEAEGGRPEAFF. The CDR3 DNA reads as TGTGCCAGCAGTGAAGCGGAGGGGGGGAGACCTGAAGCTTTCTTT.